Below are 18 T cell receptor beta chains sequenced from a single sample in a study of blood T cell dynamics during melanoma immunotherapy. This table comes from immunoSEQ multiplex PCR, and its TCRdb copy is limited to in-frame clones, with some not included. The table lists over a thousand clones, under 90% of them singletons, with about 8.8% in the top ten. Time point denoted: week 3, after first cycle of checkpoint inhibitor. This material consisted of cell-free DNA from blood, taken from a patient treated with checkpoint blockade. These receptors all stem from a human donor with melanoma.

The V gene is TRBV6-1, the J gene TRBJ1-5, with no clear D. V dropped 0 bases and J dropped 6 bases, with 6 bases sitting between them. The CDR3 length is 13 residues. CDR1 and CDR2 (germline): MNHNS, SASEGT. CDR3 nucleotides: TGTGCCAGCAGTGAAGCCTATCGTCAGCCCCAGCATTTT. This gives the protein CASSEAYRQPQHF.

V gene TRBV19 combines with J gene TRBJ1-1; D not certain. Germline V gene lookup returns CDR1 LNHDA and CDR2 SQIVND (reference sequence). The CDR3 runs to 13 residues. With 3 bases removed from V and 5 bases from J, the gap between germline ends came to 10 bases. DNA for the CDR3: TGTGCCAGTAGTATTCCCCCAGCTACTGAAGCTTTCTTT. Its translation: CASSIPPATEAFF.

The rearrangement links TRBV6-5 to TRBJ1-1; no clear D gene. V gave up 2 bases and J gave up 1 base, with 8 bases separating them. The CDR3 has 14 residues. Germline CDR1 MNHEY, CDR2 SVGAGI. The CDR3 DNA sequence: TGTGCCAGCAGTTACGATCCACCGAACACTGAAGCTTTCTTT. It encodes CASSYDPPNTEAFF.

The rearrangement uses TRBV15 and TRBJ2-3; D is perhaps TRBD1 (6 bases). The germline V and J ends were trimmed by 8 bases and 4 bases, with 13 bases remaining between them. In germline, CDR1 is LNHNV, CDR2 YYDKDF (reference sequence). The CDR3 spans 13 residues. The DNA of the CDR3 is TGTGCCACCGGGGGCGGTGGAGCAGATACGCAGTATTTT. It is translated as CATGGGGADTQYF.

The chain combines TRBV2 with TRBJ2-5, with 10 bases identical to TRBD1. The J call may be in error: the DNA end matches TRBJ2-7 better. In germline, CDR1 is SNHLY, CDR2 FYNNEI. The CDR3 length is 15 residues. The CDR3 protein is CASGQGTGDIYEQYF. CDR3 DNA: TGTGCCAGTGGACAGGGGACAGGGGATATCTACGAGCAGTACTTC.

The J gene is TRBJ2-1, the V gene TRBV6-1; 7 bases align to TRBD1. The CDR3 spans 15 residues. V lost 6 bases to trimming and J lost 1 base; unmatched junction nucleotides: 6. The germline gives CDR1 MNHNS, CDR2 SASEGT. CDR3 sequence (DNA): TGTGCCAGCAGGAATTCACAGGGGTCCTACAATGAGCAGTTCTTC. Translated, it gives CASRNSQGSYNEQFF.

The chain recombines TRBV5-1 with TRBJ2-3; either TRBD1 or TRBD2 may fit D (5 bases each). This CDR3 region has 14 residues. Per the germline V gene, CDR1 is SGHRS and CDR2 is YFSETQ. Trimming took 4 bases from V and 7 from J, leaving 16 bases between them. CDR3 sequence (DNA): TGCGCCAGCAGCAAGGACCCGGGGACGAATACGCAGTATTTT. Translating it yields CASSKDPGTNTQYF. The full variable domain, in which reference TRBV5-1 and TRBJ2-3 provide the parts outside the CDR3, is KAGVTQTPRYLIKTRGQQVTLSCSPISGHRSVSWYQQTPGQGLQFLFEYFSETQRNKGNFPGRFSGRQFSNSRSEMNVSTLELGDSALYLCASSKDPGTNTQYFGPGTRLTVL.

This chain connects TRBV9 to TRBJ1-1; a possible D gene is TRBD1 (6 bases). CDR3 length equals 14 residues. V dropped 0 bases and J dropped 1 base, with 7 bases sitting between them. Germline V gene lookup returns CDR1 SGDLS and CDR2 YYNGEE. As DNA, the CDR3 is TGTGCCAGCAGCGTAGGGGGGGCGAACACTGAAGCTTTCTTT. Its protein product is CASSVGGANTEAFF.

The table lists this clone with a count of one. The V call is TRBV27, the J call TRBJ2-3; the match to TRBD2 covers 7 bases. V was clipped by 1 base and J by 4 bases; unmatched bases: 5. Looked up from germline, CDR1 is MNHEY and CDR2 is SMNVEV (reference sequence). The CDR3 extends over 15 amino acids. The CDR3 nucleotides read TGTGCCAGCAGTTTATTCGCGGGAGCGGCAGATACGCAGTATTTT. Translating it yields CASSLFAGAADTQYF.

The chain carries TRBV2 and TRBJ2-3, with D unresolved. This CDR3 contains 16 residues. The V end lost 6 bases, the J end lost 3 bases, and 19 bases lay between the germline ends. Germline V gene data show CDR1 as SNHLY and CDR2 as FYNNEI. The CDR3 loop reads CASRILGGWRTDTQYF. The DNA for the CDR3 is TGTGCCAGCAGGATTTTGGGCGGTTGGAGAACAGATACGCAGTATTTT.

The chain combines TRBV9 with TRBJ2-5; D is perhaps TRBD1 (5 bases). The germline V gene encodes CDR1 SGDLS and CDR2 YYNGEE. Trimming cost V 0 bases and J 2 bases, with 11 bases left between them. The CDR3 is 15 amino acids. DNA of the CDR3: TGTGCCAGCAGCGTAGGGGGTGGGGCACAAGAGACCCAGTACTTC. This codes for CASSVGGGAQETQYF.

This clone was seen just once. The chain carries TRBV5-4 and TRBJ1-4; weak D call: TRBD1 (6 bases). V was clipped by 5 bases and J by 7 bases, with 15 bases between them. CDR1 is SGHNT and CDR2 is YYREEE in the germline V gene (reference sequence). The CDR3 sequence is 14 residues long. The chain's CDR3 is CASSSGTLGEKLFF. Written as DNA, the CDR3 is TGTGCCAGCAGTTCCGGGACATTAGGTGAAAAACTGTTTTTT.

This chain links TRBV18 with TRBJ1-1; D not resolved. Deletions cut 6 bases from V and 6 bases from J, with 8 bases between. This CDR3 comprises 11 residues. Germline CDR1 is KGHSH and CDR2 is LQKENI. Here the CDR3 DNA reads TGTGCCAGCTCGCAGTTCCCTGAAGCTTTCTTT. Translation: CASSQFPEAFF.

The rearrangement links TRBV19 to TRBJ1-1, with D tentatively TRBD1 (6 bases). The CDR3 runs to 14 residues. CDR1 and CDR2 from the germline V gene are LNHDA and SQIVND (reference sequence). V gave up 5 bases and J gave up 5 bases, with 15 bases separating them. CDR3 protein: CASSLQGRGTEAFF. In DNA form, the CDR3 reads TGTGCCAGTAGTCTACAGGGCCGAGGGACTGAAGCTTTCTTT.

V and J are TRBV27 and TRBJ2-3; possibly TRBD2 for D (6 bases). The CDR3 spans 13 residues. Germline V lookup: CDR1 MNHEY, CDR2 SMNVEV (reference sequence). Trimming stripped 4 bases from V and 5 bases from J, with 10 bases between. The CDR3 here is CASSSGSLDTQYF. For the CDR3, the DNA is TGTGCCAGCAGTTCCGGGAGTTTAGATACGCAGTATTTT.

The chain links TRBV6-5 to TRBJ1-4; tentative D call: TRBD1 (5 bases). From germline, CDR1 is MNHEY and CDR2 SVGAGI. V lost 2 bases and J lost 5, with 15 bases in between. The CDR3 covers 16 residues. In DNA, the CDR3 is TGTGCCAGCAGTTACCTCCGGCGGGGACCAAATGAAAAACTGTTTTTT. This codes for CASSYLRRGPNEKLFF.

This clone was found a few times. CDR3 loop: CASSEAIMGIQPQHF. CDR3 DNA sequence: TGTGCCAGCAGTGAAGCGATAATGGGGATTCAGCCCCAGCATTTT. The chain combines TRBV6-1 with TRBJ1-5, with unresolved D. This CDR3 contains 15 residues. Trimming shortened V by 0 bases and J by 6 bases, and 12 bases separated the two germline ends. Germline V gives CDR1 MNHNS, CDR2 SASEGT.

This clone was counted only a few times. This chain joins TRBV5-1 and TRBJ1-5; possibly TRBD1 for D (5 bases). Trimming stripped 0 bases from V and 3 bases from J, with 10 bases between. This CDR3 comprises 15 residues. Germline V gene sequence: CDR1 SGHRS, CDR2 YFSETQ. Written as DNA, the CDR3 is TGCGCCAGCAGCTTGGATGGACAAATCAATCAGCCCCAGCATTTT. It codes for CASSLDGQINQPQHF.